This TCR beta chain was identified in a study of response to subunit inactivated influenza vaccine. Findings and caveats of the study: The authors put forward the suggestion that each seasonal influenza vaccination may bring in only a limited number of new T cells.

In its sample, this clonotype was seen a few times. Its antigen is unknown. TCRdb redid the calling of the RT-PCR reads with MiXCR, one entry per CDR3 protein. This sample has 500,000 or so distinct CDR3 sequences, with more than 15% found just once. The CDR3 runs 11 residues. V lost 2 bases to trimming and J lost 6 bases, with 5 bases between them. Germline CDR1 is ENHRY and CDR2 is SYGVKD. V and J are TRBV10-3 and TRBJ2-7; the D gene is possibly TRBD2 (5 bases). The sequence derives from a man between 50 and 75 years old who received an inactivated influenza vaccine. Specimen: CD4+ T cells sorted from PBMCs, collected around 2 years after vaccination. CDR3 in DNA: TGTGCCATCAGTGAGGCGGGCGAGCAGTACTTC. Protein product: CAISEAGEQYF.